One sample yielded the 16 T cell receptor beta chains listed below, sequenced in a study of shared clonotypes between healthy human individuals (TCRdb year 2020). Libraries were constructed by the immunoSEQ multiplex PCR assay. The source is immuneACCESS, and TCRdb retained only in-frame sequences with V and J called. Part of the clones is not carried over; for the studies checked, unresolved V genes explain less than half of this, and the remainder is unexplained. This sample lists about 980,000 clones; 70% to 85% were detected once. In total, the top ten clones hold roughly 1.5% of the sample. The sequenced sample was memory CD4+ T cells sorted from blood. This specimen's cell subset or site label, interpreted: CD45RA-negative fraction. The receptors were gathered from a man aged 18-30 years in good health.

V and J are TRBV6-1 and TRBJ1-4, with unresolved D. Germline CDR1 MNHNS, CDR2 SASEGT. V was pared by 0 bases and J by 0 bases, with 5 bases between. The CDR3 extends over 15 amino acids. The DNA for the CDR3 is TGTGCCAGCAGTGAAGCCACTGCAACTAATGAAAAACTGTTTTTT. This translates into CASSEATATNEKLFF.

V is TRBV19 and J is TRBJ1-2; no definite D call. From germline, CDR1 is LNHDA and CDR2 SQIVND (reference sequence). The CDR3 has 12 residues. Trimming left V 5 bases short and J 4 bases short, with 8 bases between. CDR3 in amino acids: CASSPGFYGYTF. DNA of the CDR3: TGTGCCAGTAGTCCCGGATTCTATGGCTACACCTTC.

The chain combines TRBV5-4 with TRBJ2-7, with D tentatively TRBD2 (6 bases). The CDR3 loop spans 15 amino acids. Trimming shortened V by 2 bases and J by 4 bases, and 16 bases separated the two germline ends. Germline values: CDR1 SGHNT, CDR2 YYREEE (reference sequence). The CDR3 DNA reads as TGTGCCAGCAGCTTAGGAGGGAGCGCTCCGTACGAGCAGTACTTC. This codes for CASSLGGSAPYEQYF.

The J gene is TRBJ2-7, the V gene TRBV6-5; either TRBD1 or TRBD2 may fit D (5 bases each). CDR1 is MNHEY, CDR2 SVGAGI, per germline. This CDR3 comprises 14 residues. V was shortened by 2 bases and J by 7 bases, with 15 bases between the two germline ends. In DNA form, the CDR3 reads TGTGCCAGCAGTTACAGTACCGGGACGGGGGAGCAGTACTTC. This gives the protein CASSYSTGTGEQYF.

The V gene is TRBV14, the J gene TRBJ2-3; tentative D call: TRBD2 (6 bases). The CDR3 totals 14 residues. From germline, CDR1 is SGHDN and CDR2 FVKESK. The germline V and J ends were trimmed by 2 bases and 11 bases, with 17 bases remaining between them. The CDR3 coding sequence is TGTGCCAGCAGCCAATCTGCGGGGTTGGGGGTGCAGTATTTT. It yields the protein CASSQSAGLGVQYF. Supplemented by reference TRBV14 and TRBJ2-3, the full variable domain reads EAGVTQFPSHSVIEKGQTVTLRCDPISGHDNLYWYRRVMGKEIKFLLHFVKESKQDESGMPNNRFLAERTGGTYSTLKVQPAELEDSGVYFCASSQSAGLGVQYFGPGTRLTVL.

This chain links TRBV15 with TRBJ2-1, with 9 bases lining up with TRBD1. J was trimmed by 1 base and V by 8 bases; bases with no gene match: 3. Germline values: CDR1 LNHNV, CDR2 YYDKDF (reference sequence). This CDR3 region has 14 residues. The CDR3 DNA sequence: TGTGCCACCGCGACAGGGGGGTCCTACAATGAGCAGTTCTTC. Its protein product is CATATGGSYNEQFF.

The chain has TRBV30 and TRBJ2-7; the D gene is possibly TRBD1 (6 bases). Germline CDR1 and CDR2: GTSNPN and SVGIG (reference sequence). V lost 3 bases, J lost 1 base, and 13 bases lay in between. The CDR3 extends over 14 amino acids. The CDR3 protein is CAWRWTAASYEQYF. CDR3 bases: TGTGCCTGGAGGTGGACAGCTGCTTCCTACGAGCAGTACTTC. The variable domain in full, completed from reference TRBV30 and TRBJ2-7, reads SQTIHQWPATLVQPVGSPLSLECTVEGTSNPNLYWYRQAAGRGLQLLFYSVGIGQISSEVPQNLSASRPQDRQFILSSKKLLLSDSGFYLCAWRWTAASYEQYFGPGTRLTVT.

This clone was seen once. This chain joins TRBV7-2 and TRBJ1-2; no definite D call. This CDR3 has 13 amino acids. In germline, CDR1 is SGHTA, CDR2 FQGNSA. The ends were cut back, 5 bases at V and 4 bases at J, with 11 bases in the middle. CDR3 in DNA: TGTGCCAGCAGCCCTAGGCGGGGCTATGGCTACACCTTC. Residues: CASSPRRGYGYTF. The full variable domain, rest sourced from reference TRBV7-2 and TRBJ1-2, is GAGVSQSPSNKVTEKGKDVELRCDPISGHTALYWYRQSLGQGLEFLIYFQGNSAPDKSGLPSDRFSAERTGGSVSTLTIQRTQQEDSAVYLCASSPRRGYGYTFGSGTRLTVV.

Remarks on this clone: Other DNA sequences in this sample translate to the same CDR3. For the CDR3, the DNA is TGTGCCAGCAGTTCCGGGGGTGCCGGGGAGCTGTTTTTT. It translates to CASSSGGAGELFF. The genes are TRBV5-6 and TRBJ2-2; perhaps TRBD2 as D (6 bases). V shed 5 bases and J shed 6 bases, with 11 bases lying between them. The CDR3 extends over 13 amino acids. Germline lookup yields CDR1 SGHDT and CDR2 YYEEEE.

The chain joins TRBV7-9 to TRBJ2-2, with TRBD2 identical over 7 bases. In germline, CDR1 is SEHNR, CDR2 FQNEAQ (reference sequence). The CDR3 runs 15 residues. Unmatched junction bases numbered 8, after V lost 6 bases and J lost 4 bases. The CDR3 nucleotides read TGTGCCAGCAGGGAGGCCAGCGGGGCCACCGGGGAGCTGTTTTTT. Translated: CASREASGATGELFF.

The gene calls are TRBV6-1 and TRBJ1-5; D unresolved. CDR1 is MNHNS, CDR2 SASEGT, per germline. The V end lost 0 bases, the J end lost 1 base, and 10 bases lay between the germline ends. CDR3 length: 16 amino acids. The CDR3 nucleotides read TGTGCCAGCAGTGAAGCGTGGGTGGGAAGCAATCAGCCCCAGCATTTT. Translation gives CASSEAWVGSNQPQHF.

The CDR3 bases are TGCGCCAGCAGATGGGGCGACAATCAGCCCCAGCATTTT. This translates into CASRWGDNQPQHF. The rearrangement links TRBV5-1 to TRBJ1-5, with D perhaps matching TRBD1 (5 bases). This CDR3 region has 13 residues. Trimming stripped 5 bases from V and 3 bases from J, with 9 bases between. CDR1 is SGHRS and CDR2 is YFSETQ in the germline V gene.

This chain uses TRBV25-1 with TRBJ1-2, with D possibly TRBD1 on 6 matching bases. V shed 6 bases and J shed 3 bases, with 11 bases lying between them. The germline V gene encodes CDR1 MGHDK and CDR2 SYGVNS. This CDR3 has 13 residues. The CDR3 DNA reads as TGTGCCAGCAGCAGGGGACTTTACTATGGCTACACCTTC. This codes for CASSRGLYYGYTF.

The V and J genes are TRBV9 and TRBJ2-6; D is ambiguous. V gave up 4 bases and J gave up 0 bases, with 14 bases separating them. Germline lookup yields CDR1 SGDLS and CDR2 YYNGEE. The CDR3 is 17 residues long. The CDR3 nucleotides are TGTGCCAGCAGCCCTCGGGTTGTCAGCTCTGGGGCCAACGTCCTGACTTTC. Encoded protein: CASSPRVVSSGANVLTF.

CDR3 residues: CASSLGQGAISEQFF. In DNA, the CDR3 is TGCGCCAGCAGCTTAGGACAGGGGGCGATCAGTGAGCAGTTCTTC. This chain joins TRBV5-1 and TRBJ2-1; 11 bases align to TRBD1. V lost 2 bases, J lost 9 bases, and 7 bases stayed unmatched. Germline values: CDR1 SGHRS, CDR2 YFSETQ. The CDR3 consists of 15 residues.

CDR3 nucleotide sequence: TGTGCCAGCAGCCGCCATACGAGGGGACAAGAGACCCAGTACTTC. Its translation is CASSRHTRGQETQYF. The rearrangement links TRBV9 to TRBJ2-5; D tentatively reads TRBD1 or TRBD2 (5 bases each). V was clipped by 4 bases and J by 2 bases, with 15 bases between them. The CDR3 loop spans 15 amino acids. The germline V gene encodes CDR1 SGDLS and CDR2 YYNGEE.